This T cell receptor (beta chain) stems from a study of T-cell memory formation after mild COVID-19. Study-level results: Researchers could not confirm that second-wave clones peaking on day 37 targeted SARS-CoV-2. Later expanders leaned CD4+, whereas clones that contracted between day 15 and 85 were balanced CD4/CD8.

This clonotype has more than one count but fewer than ten. Its antigen is not known. Sample barcodes and UMIs were carried by the TCR alpha and TCR beta cDNA libraries that 5'RACE generated with constant-segment primers. TCRdb re-called the 5' RACE reads through MiXCR, storing one row per CDR3 protein. In the table there are 350,000 or so distinct CDR3 sequences, 20% to 25% of which are singletons. From germline, CDR1 is SGHRS and CDR2 YFSETQ. The CDR3 length is 16 residues. Trimming took off 0 bases at V and 5 bases at J, with 16 bases between the two ends. The clonotype originates from an adult woman who had mild COVID-19 (a few samples of this study predate the infection). Cell type and time point are not known. Sequences were obtained from PBMCs or a T cell subset sorted from them (not recorded which). The chain links TRBV5-1 to TRBJ2-3; D is possibly TRBD1 or TRBD2 (5 bases each). The CDR3 sequence: CASSLAEGTGRDTQYF. In DNA form, the CDR3 reads TGCGCCAGCAGCTTGGCCGAAGGGACGGGACGAGATACGCAGTATTTT.